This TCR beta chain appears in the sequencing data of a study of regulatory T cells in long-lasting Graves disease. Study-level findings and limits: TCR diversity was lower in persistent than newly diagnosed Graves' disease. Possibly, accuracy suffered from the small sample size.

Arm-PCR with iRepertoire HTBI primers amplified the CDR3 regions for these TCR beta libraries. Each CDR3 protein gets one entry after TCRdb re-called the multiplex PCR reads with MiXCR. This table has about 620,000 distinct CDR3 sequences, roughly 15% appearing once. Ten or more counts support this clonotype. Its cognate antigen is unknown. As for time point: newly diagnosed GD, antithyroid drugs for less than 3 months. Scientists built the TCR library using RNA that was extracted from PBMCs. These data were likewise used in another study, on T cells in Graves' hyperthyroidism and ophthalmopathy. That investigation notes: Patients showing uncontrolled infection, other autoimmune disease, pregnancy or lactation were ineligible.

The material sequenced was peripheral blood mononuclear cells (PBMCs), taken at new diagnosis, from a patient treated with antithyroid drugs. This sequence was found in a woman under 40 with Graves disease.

The CDR3 DNA reads TGCAGCGTTGTCAGGGAATACGAGCAGTACTTC. This gives the protein CSVVREYEQYF. The chain links TRBV29-1 to TRBJ2-7; perhaps TRBD1 as D (5 bases). Trimming removed 4 bases from V and 4 bases from J, with 8 bases in between. The CDR3 is 11 residues long. The germline gives CDR1 SQVTM, CDR2 ANQGSEA.